Below, 28 T cell receptor beta chains from the same sample are listed, as sequenced in a study of OX40 agonist ivuxolimab in advanced cancers. Libraries were prepared by immunoSEQ multiplex PCR; TCRdb keeps only in-frame clonotypes and omits some of them. Among 98,000 or so clones, 80% to 95% were seen once, and the ten largest hold roughly 0.66%. This specimen was CD4+ or CD8+ T cells sorted from blood, taken in a trial of the OX40 agonist ivuxolimab. Receptors originate from an adult with an advanced solid tumor such as melanoma, head and neck, liver or kidney cancer.

The chain combines TRBV6-4 with TRBJ1-1, with D possibly TRBD1 on 5 matching bases. Germline V gives CDR1 MRHNA, CDR2 SNTAGT. V shed 2 bases and J shed 6 bases, with 10 bases lying between them. This CDR3 has 13 amino acids. CDR3 amino acids: CASSDLGLAEAFF. The CDR3 DNA reads TGTGCCAGCAGTGACCTGGGACTGGCTGAAGCTTTCTTT.

The genes are TRBV4-1 and TRBJ2-1; 11 bases map to TRBD2. Germline-derived CDR1 and CDR2 are MGHRA and YSYEKL. This CDR3 is built from 16 residues. Trimming removed 9 bases from V and 9 bases from J; junction bases left unmatched: 16. CDR3: CASTPGLAETSGEQFF. The CDR3 nucleotides read TGCGCCAGTACACCGGGACTAGCGGAAACCTCCGGTGAGCAGTTCTTC.

The chain uses TRBV5-5 and TRBJ2-1, with D unclear. Germline CDR1 SGHKS, CDR2 YYEKEE (reference sequence). V dropped 3 bases and J dropped 0 bases, with 10 bases sitting between them. The CDR3 has 15 residues. The CDR3 DNA reads as TGTGCCAGCAGCTCAACACAGAGCTCCTACAATGAGCAGTTCTTC. It is translated as CASSSTQSSYNEQFF.

V and J are TRBV11-3 and TRBJ2-7; a weak D match, TRBD1 (7 bases). The CDR3 totals 15 residues. V lost 5 bases and J lost 2, with 16 bases in between. CDR1 and CDR2 (germline): SGHNT, YENEEA. CDR3 coding DNA: TGTGCCAGCAGCCAGGGGGGACTTTCGACCTACGAGCAGTACTTC. It translates to CASSQGGLSTYEQYF.

The chain recombines TRBV18 with TRBJ2-2; 7 bases fit TRBD1. V was clipped by 2 bases and J by 2 bases; unmatched bases: 5. CDR3 length: 16 amino acids. Looked up from germline, CDR1 is KGHSH and CDR2 is LQKENI. The CDR3 DNA follows: TGTGCCAGCTCACCATTTGGACAGGACAACACCGGGGAGCTGTTTTTT. It is translated as CASSPFGQDNTGELFF.

To note about this clone: An end of the junction differs from the germline gene, which may be a read error. The rearrangement joins TRBV11-2 to TRBJ2-2; a weak D match, TRBD1 (6 bases). Germline assignment: CDR1 SGHAT and CDR2 FQNNGV. This CDR3 has 14 amino acids. The CDR3 loop is CASSPGQNAGELFF. In DNA form, the CDR3 reads TGTGCCAGCAGCCCAGGACAGAACGCCGGGGAGCTGTTTTTT.

The chain employs TRBV19 and TRBJ1-5, with D possibly TRBD1 on 5 matching bases. Looked up from germline, CDR1 is LNHDA and CDR2 is SQIVND (reference sequence). The CDR3 loop spans 19 amino acids. Trimming stripped 6 bases from V and 0 bases from J, with 24 bases between. CDR3 residues: CASRYSATALSYSNQPQHF. Written as DNA, the CDR3 is TGTGCCAGTAGATACTCCGCGACAGCACTTTCTTATAGCAATCAGCCCCAGCATTTT. The full variable domain, in which reference TRBV19 and TRBJ1-5 provide the parts outside the CDR3, is DGGITQSPKYLFRKEGQNVTLSCEQNLNHDAMYWYRQDPGQGLRLIYYSQIVNDFQKGDIAEGYSVSREKKESFPLTVTSAQKNPTAFYLCASRYSATALSYSNQPQHFGDGTRLSIL.

The V gene is TRBV9, the J gene TRBJ2-1, with D possibly matching TRBD2 (6 bases). CDR1 is SGDLS and CDR2 is YYNGEE in the germline V gene. The V and J ends lost 0 bases and 11 bases respectively, with 12 bases between them. The CDR3 sequence is 13 residues long. The CDR3 loop is CASSVAPLAQQFF. The CDR3 nucleotides are TGTGCCAGCAGCGTAGCCCCTCTAGCGCAGCAGTTCTTC. Drawing the rest from reference TRBV9 and TRBJ2-1, the complete variable domain is DSGVTQTPKHLITATGQRVTLRCSPRSGDLSVYWYQQSLDQGLQFLIQYYNGEERAKGNILERFSAQQFPDLHSELNLSSLELGDSALYFCASSVAPLAQQFFGPGTRLTVL.

The chain carries TRBV29-1 and TRBJ2-3; no clear D gene. Per the germline V gene, CDR1 is SQVTM and CDR2 is ANQGSEA. The CDR3 loop spans 10 amino acids. V was pared by 4 bases and J by 6 bases, with 5 bases between. The CDR3, as DNA: TGCAGCGTTGGATTTGATACGCAGTATTTT. The encoded protein is CSVGFDTQYF.

The chain is built from TRBV6-1 and TRBJ1-4; D remains ambiguous. The CDR3 has 15 amino acids. The V and J ends lost 6 bases and 8 bases respectively, with 19 bases between them. Germline V gene sequence: CDR1 MNHNS, CDR2 SASEGT. CDR3 bases: TGTGCCAGCAGGGGAGCCACGGATACGAGGGAAAAACTGTTTTTT. Protein sequence: CASRGATDTREKLFF.

In this sample, this clone turned up a few times. The chain combines TRBV19 with TRBJ2-7; 7 bases are a match to TRBD1. The CDR3 spans 10 residues. The germline V gene encodes CDR1 LNHDA and CDR2 SQIVND (reference sequence). V lost 10 bases and J lost 5; bases outside the gene matches: 2. The CDR3 loop reads CATQGDEQYF. The DNA of the CDR3 is TGTGCCACGCAGGGGGACGAGCAGTACTTC.

This chain links TRBV29-1 with TRBJ2-4; D gene uncertain. The V gene lost 0 bases and the J gene lost 4 bases, with 10 bases spanning the gap. The CDR3 totals 14 residues. CDR1 and CDR2 (germline): SQVTM, ANQGSEA. The CDR3 DNA sequence: TGCAGCGTTGAAGACGGCGGCAGTAAAAACATTCAGTACTTC. It is translated as CSVEDGGSKNIQYF.

This clone was observed once. The rearrangement joins TRBV6-6 to TRBJ1-4, with D hard to call. V was trimmed by 3 bases and J by 6 bases, leaving 14 bases between them. Looked up from germline, CDR1 is MNHNY and CDR2 is SVGAGI (reference sequence). This CDR3 spans 15 amino acids. The CDR3 region is CASSYRIEKDEKLFF. The CDR3 region has the DNA TGTGCCAGCAGTTATAGGATTGAAAAGGATGAAAAACTGTTTTTT.

The chain carries TRBV19 and TRBJ2-3; a possible D gene is TRBD1 (6 bases). Germline CDR1 reads LNHDA; CDR2 reads SQIVND (reference sequence). Deletions cut 5 bases from V and 4 bases from J, with 16 bases between. The CDR3 loop spans 15 amino acids. Here the CDR3 reads CASSAHRELADTQYF. The CDR3 bases are TGTGCCAGTAGTGCACACAGGGAATTAGCAGATACGCAGTATTTT. The full variable domain, its missing parts supplied by reference TRBV19 and TRBJ2-3, is DGGITQSPKYLFRKEGQNVTLSCEQNLNHDAMYWYRQDPGQGLRLIYYSQIVNDFQKGDIAEGYSVSREKKESFPLTVTSAQKNPTAFYLCASSAHRELADTQYFGPGTRLTVL.

This rearrangement joins TRBV7-9 to TRBJ2-7; tentatively, D is TRBD2 (6 bases). The CDR3 spans 18 residues. In germline, CDR1 is SEHNR, CDR2 FQNEAQ (reference sequence). V was shortened by 1 base and J by 1 base, with 20 bases between the two germline ends. CDR3 sequence: CASSLEEGQADTSYEQYF. CDR3 in DNA: TGTGCCAGCAGCTTAGAGGAGGGGCAGGCTGACACATCCTACGAGCAGTACTTC.

The chain recombines TRBV7-3 with TRBJ1-1; 7 nucleotides line up with TRBD1. In germline, CDR1 is SGHTA, CDR2 FQGTGA. V was clipped by 0 bases and J by 5 bases; unmatched bases: 3. CDR3 length equals 14 residues. This CDR3 is CASSLTPGGTEAFF. CDR3 DNA sequence: TGTGCCAGCAGCTTAACCCCAGGGGGAACTGAAGCTTTCTTT.

The chain combines TRBV19 with TRBJ2-3; 11 nucleotides align to TRBD1. The J segment lost 8 bases and the V segment lost 7 bases, leaving 8 bases of the junction unmatched. The length of the CDR3 is 14 residues. CDR1 is LNHDA and CDR2 is SQIVND in the germline V gene (reference sequence). Written as DNA, the CDR3 is TGTGCCAGTACCACGGGACAGGGGGGGGCTACGCAGTATTTT. Its translation: CASTTGQGGATQYF.

V gene TRBV18 combines with J gene TRBJ2-7; 14 bases are shared with TRBD2. Germline V gene lookup returns CDR1 KGHSH and CDR2 LQKENI. With 3 bases clipped from V and 6 bases from J, the junction kept 4 bases outside the gene matches. This CDR3 is built from 15 residues. CDR3 nucleotide sequence: TGTGCCAGCTCACCGGGACTAGCGGGAGAGGGCGAGCAGTACTTC. Protein sequence: CASSPGLAGEGEQYF.

This chain connects TRBV5-1 to TRBJ2-5; D remains ambiguous. V was clipped by 4 bases and J by 3 bases, with 10 bases between them. Per germline, CDR1 SGHRS and CDR2 YFSETQ. CDR3 length equals 13 residues. The CDR3 loop is CASSRTDEETQYF. In DNA form, the CDR3 reads TGCGCCAGCAGCCGGACGGATGAAGAGACCCAGTACTTC.

J is TRBJ2-1 and V is TRBV19; D is unclear. Germline V lookup: CDR1 LNHDA, CDR2 SQIVND (reference sequence). The germline V and J ends were trimmed by 3 bases and 4 bases, with 7 bases remaining between them. The CDR3 is made up of 13 amino acids. CDR3 region: CASSIPSYNEQFF. The CDR3 DNA reads TGTGCCAGTAGTATTCCCAGTTACAATGAGCAGTTCTTC.

J is TRBJ1-2 and V is TRBV7-8; D is ambiguous. V shed 3 bases and J shed 3 bases, with 11 bases lying between them. CDR3 size: 14 residues. CDR1 is SGHVS, CDR2 FQNEAQ, per germline. For the CDR3, the DNA is TGTGCCAGCAGCTTCTCCGGGTCCTACTATGGCTACACCTTC. The encoded protein is CASSFSGSYYGYTF. Filled out from reference TRBV7-8 and TRBJ1-2, the complete variable domain reads GAGVSQSPRYKVAKRGQDVALRCDPISGHVSLFWYQQALGQGPEFLTYFQNEAQLDKSGLPSDRFFAERPEGSVSTLKIQRTQQEDSAVYLCASSFSGSYYGYTFGSGTRLTVV.

This clone has only one observation. CDR3 in DNA: TGTGCCAGCAGTGGTGGCGGATCCTACGAGCAGTACTTC. Translated: CASSGGGSYEQYF. The chain is built from TRBV7-3 and TRBJ2-7; no reliable D call. V lost 6 bases, J lost 1 base, and 10 bases lay in between. The germline V gene encodes CDR1 SGHTA and CDR2 FQGTGA. The CDR3 is 13 residues long.

This rearrangement joins TRBV5-4 to TRBJ2-5; TRBD1 aligns across 9 bases. Unmatched junction bases numbered 5, after V lost 3 bases and J lost 5 bases. Germline V gives CDR1 SGHNT, CDR2 YYREEE (reference sequence). This CDR3 region has 14 residues. The CDR3: CASSSGQGRETQYF. The DNA of the CDR3 is TGTGCCAGCAGCTCTGGACAGGGGAGGGAGACCCAGTACTTC. Filled out from reference TRBV5-4 and TRBJ2-5, the complete variable domain reads ETGVTQSPTHLIKTRGQQVTLRCSSQSGHNTVSWYQQALGQGPQFIFQYYREEENGRGNFPPRFSGLQFPNYSSELNVNALELDDSALYLCASSSGQGRETQYFGPGTRLLVL.

This clone was picked up one time. The chain carries TRBV2 and TRBJ1-4; 7 positions match TRBD1. The germline CDR1 and CDR2 sequences are SNHLY and FYNNEI. This CDR3 has 14 residues. Trimming cost V 3 bases and J 7 bases; bases outside gene matches: 5. The CDR3 loop is CASSDRDRVEKLFF. The CDR3 DNA sequence: TGTGCCAGCAGTGACCGGGACAGAGTTGAAAAACTGTTTTTT.

In this sample, this clone turned up once. J is TRBJ2-2 and V is TRBV5-1; perhaps TRBD1 as D (6 bases). Germline-derived CDR1 and CDR2 are SGHRS and YFSETQ. This CDR3 spans 15 amino acids. The V end was cut by 0 bases, the J end by 7 bases, with 13 bases between. Here the CDR3 DNA reads TGCGCCAGCAGCTTGGGATCACAGGGATACGGGGAGCTGTTTTTT. Encoded protein: CASSLGSQGYGELFF.

This clone came up once. V and J are TRBV29-1 and TRBJ1-3; 8 bases fit TRBD1. This CDR3 has 15 amino acids. Germline V lookup: CDR1 SQVTM, CDR2 ANQGSEA. The V segment lost 4 bases and the J segment 4 bases; nucleotides outside the gene matches: 9. Here the CDR3 DNA reads TGCAGCGTTGTACCGGACAGGGCTTCCGGAAACACCATATATTTT. Translating it yields CSVVPDRASGNTIYF.

The chain combines TRBV5-6 with TRBJ1-2; TRBD1 aligns across 10 bases. CDR1 and CDR2 (germline): SGHDT, YYEEEE. The CDR3 contains 15 residues. The junction had 7 bases not matched to a gene; V was cut back by 4 bases and J by 4 bases. CDR3 bases: TGTGCCAGCAGCCGAGACAGGGGGCCTGGCTATGGCTACACCTTC. Encoded protein: CASSRDRGPGYGYTF.

The chain carries TRBV18 and TRBJ2-5; 8 bases match TRBD1. The CDR3 contains 15 residues. CDR1 is KGHSH and CDR2 is LQKENI in the germline V gene. V was pared by 2 bases and J by 3 bases, with 5 bases of the junction left unmatched. The CDR3 nucleotides are TGTGCCAGCTCACCAGGGCAGGGGGCAGAAGAGACCCAGTACTTC. It is translated as CASSPGQGAEETQYF.